A selection of T cell receptor beta chains follows, all from one sample in a study of blood T cell repertoires in COVID-19. Libraries were prepared by immunoSEQ multiplex PCR; TCRdb keeps only in-frame clonotypes and omits some of them. The repertoire holds more than 85,000 clones, with 81% as singletons. The sample was peripheral blood. Receptor source: an elderly man with acute or convalescent COVID-19. CDR3s include the opening cysteine and the closing phenylalanine or tryptophan. The D gene is left open where the match is weak. Clone size is stated in some rows and not others, as once, few, many or a class when expanded.

NA	TRBD1	TRBV30	TRBJ1-2	TGTGCCTGGTCCCAGGACAGGGCGTACGGCTACACCTTC	CAWSQDRAYGYTF
NA	NA	TRBV27	TRBJ1-5	TGTGCCAGCAGTTGGACAGAGGGTCAGCCCCAGCATTTT	CASSWTEGQPQHF
NA	NA	TRBV5-1	TRBJ1-5	TGCGCCAGCAGCTTGGCCCCTAATCAGCCCCAGCATTTT	CASSLAPNQPQHF
NA	TRBD1	TRBV27	TRBJ1-1	TGTGCCAGCAGTCGGGACAGGTTGATAACTGAAGCTTTCTTT	CASSRDRLITEAFF
NA	NA	TRBV27	TRBJ1-6	TGTGCCAGCAGTTTAACGGATTCACCCCTCCACTTT	CASSLTDSPLHF
NA	NA	TRBV30	TRBJ1-5	TGTGCCTGGAGTCCCCTCGGACAGATATCATGGCCCCAGCATTTT	CAWSPLGQISWPQHF
NA	TRBD1	TRBV2	TRBJ2-7	TGTGCCAGCAGTGAAGGGGGACAGGGGGCGAGGGAGCAGTACTTC	CASSEGGQGAREQYF
NA	NA	TRBV7-8	TRBJ1-2	TGTGCCAGCAGCTCCAGGGACAATGGCTACACCTTC	CASSSRDNGYTF
NA	TRBD1	TRBV6-4	TRBJ2-1	TGTGCCAGCAGTAAGGACAGGGGGTTTCTGGATGAGCAGTTCTTC	CASSKDRGFLDEQFF
once	TRBD2	TRBV28	TRBJ2-1	TGTGCCAGCAGCACGACTAGCGGGAGGGCCGGGATACGGGAGCAGTTCTTC	CASSTTSGRAGIREQFF
NA	TRBD1	TRBV5-4	TRBJ1-2	TGTGCCAGCAGCTTGAGGACAGGACCTAACTATGGCTACACCTTC	CASSLRTGPNYGYTF
NA	NA	TRBV7-9	TRBJ2-5	TGTGCCAGCAGCTTAGGGCTAGATGGGGAGACCCAGTACTTC	CASSLGLDGETQYF
NA	NA	TRBV19	TRBJ1-3	TGTGCCAGTAGCTACGGACGACAACTAGGAACTGGAAACACCATATATTTT	CASSYGRQLGTGNTIYF
NA	TRBD1	TRBV2	TRBJ2-3	TGTGCCAGCAGGGGACAGGGGGCATCAGATACGCAGTATTTT	CASRGQGASDTQYF
NA	TRBD2	TRBV27	TRBJ2-3	TGTGCCAGCAGCAGATTTAGCGGGTACGAGTCCCGCACAGATACGCAGTATTTT	CASSRFSGYESRTDTQYF
NA	NA	TRBV27	TRBJ2-5	TGTGCCAGCAGCCGCATGACTCGAGAGACCCAGTACTTC	CASSRMTRETQYF
NA	NA	TRBV27	TRBJ1-2	TGTGCCAGCAGTTGGGACAAGACAGGATACTATGGCTACACCTTC	CASSWDKTGYYGYTF
NA	NA	TRBV5-5	TRBJ1-1	TGTGCCAGCAGCTTTAGGGAGGGTACTGAAGCTTTCTTT	CASSFREGTEAFF
once	NA	TRBV5-4	TRBJ2-1	TGTGCCAGCAGCTTGTCTAGCGAGAGCTCCTACAATGAGCAGTTCTTC	CASSLSSESSYNEQFF
NA	TRBD1	TRBV28	TRBJ1-2	TGTGCCAGCATGAACTTAGGGGGCGCAGGCTACACCTTC	CASMNLGGAGYTF
once	NA	TRBV4-3	TRBJ2-3	TGCGCCAGCAGCGAACGGGACAGCGACTCCCCCGCGGGGGATACGCAGTATTTT	CASSERDSDSPAGDTQYF
NA	NA	TRBV24-1	TRBJ2-2	TGTGCCACCAGTGATTCGGCAGGGAAGAACACCGGGGAGCTGTTTTTT	CATSDSAGKNTGELFF
NA	TRBD2	TRBV5-1	TRBJ2-7	TGCGCCAGCAGCCCCGGACTAGCGTCCACCTACGAGCAGTACTTC	CASSPGLASTYEQYF
NA	NA	TRBV3-1/TRBV3-2	TRBJ2-7	TGTGCCAGCAGCCAGCGGGCAGTCTCCTACGAGCAGTACTTC	CASSQRAVSYEQYF
NA	NA	TRBV2	TRBJ2-7	TGTGCCAGCAGTATGGGCCCGGGATCCGAGCAGTACTTC	CASSMGPGSEQYF
once	NA	TRBV15	TRBJ2-5	TGTGCCACCAGCATAGGATACGGGGATCGGGAGACCCAGTACTTC	CATSIGYGDRETQYF
NA	NA	TRBV18	TRBJ2-6	TGTGCCAGCTCACCCGAGGTTCCTAGCTCTGGGGCCAACGTCCTGACTTTC	CASSPEVPSSGANVLTF
NA	TRBD1	TRBV11-2	TRBJ1-6	TGTGCCAGCAGCTTAGTGTTAAACAGGGGTAGTTCACCCCTCCACTTT	CASSLVLNRGSSPLHF
NA	NA	TRBV5-1	TRBJ1-4	TGCGCCAGCAGCCCTAGTACAGGGAGCGGTGAAAAACTGTTTTTT	CASSPSTGSGEKLFF
NA	NA	TRBV30	TRBJ2-1	TGTGCCTGGAGTCCTTCTAAGAATGAGCAGTTCTTC	CAWSPSKNEQFF
NA	NA	TRBV9	TRBJ1-2	TGTGCCAGCAGCGTCGGGGGGGGGCCCGACAACTATGGCTACACCTTC	CASSVGGGPDNYGYTF
NA	TRBD1	TRBV7-3	TRBJ1-6	TGTGCCAGCAGCTTAAACTCCGGGACAGGGTCTAATTCACCCCTCCACTTT	CASSLNSGTGSNSPLHF
NA	TRBD1	TRBV5-1	TRBJ1-2	TGCGCCAGCAGCTTGACGACAGGGAACTATGGCTACACCTTC	CASSLTTGNYGYTF
NA	NA	TRBV27	TRBJ1-5	TGTGCCAGCAGGACGGGACCGGGAGCGGGGCCCCAGCATTTT	CASRTGPGAGPQHF
NA	TRBD1	TRBV18	TRBJ1-1	TGTGCCAGCTCACCCCCGGACAGGGGTGTTAACACTGAAGCTTTCTTT	CASSPPDRGVNTEAFF
NA	NA	TRBV6-5	TRBJ1-2	TGTGCCAGCAGCCGCGGGGGCCAGGGGCTCTATGGCTACACCTTC	CASSRGGQGLYGYTF
NA	NA	TRBV19	TRBJ2-1	TGTGCCAGTAGTAAGTCAGGCGCGGGAACCTACAATGAGCAGTTCTTC	CASSKSGAGTYNEQFF
NA	TRBD2	TRBV19	TRBJ2-2	TGTGCCAGTAGTCCTCGGACTAGCCCCGGGGAGCTGTTTTTT	CASSPRTSPGELFF